The TCR beta chain under discussion was sequenced for a study of shared clonotypes between healthy human individuals. Division of CD4+ cells produced a CD45RA+ naive subset and a CD45RA-negative memory subset. The method was immunoSEQ multiplex PCR; TCRdb's version includes in-frame clones alone and lacks a portion of them. The sample records approximately 2.5 million clones, 80% to 95% being singletons. From germline, CDR1 is SGHTA and CDR2 FQGNSA. Trimming shortened V by 5 bases and J by 2 bases, and 16 bases separated the two germline ends. This CDR3 contains 15 residues. This sequence was found in a man in his late teens or twenties in good health. Some clones in this sample may be carry-over from other donors' samples. Sequencing was performed on naive CD4+ T cells from PBMCs. Regarding subset: CD45RA+ positively selected. The V and J genes are TRBV7-2 and TRBJ2-7, with D possibly being TRBD2 (6 bases). The CDR3 is CASSPMAGSAYEQYF. The CDR3 coding sequence is TGTGCCAGCAGCCCGATGGCGGGATCCGCCTACGAGCAGTACTTC.